The 13 T cell receptor beta chains reported below all come from one sample, sequenced in a study of Ad26.COV2.S vaccination and SARS-CoV-2 variants. The protocol was immunoSEQ multiplex PCR, while the TCRdb copy is restricted to in-frame clones and leaves out a portion. The table includes hundreds of thousands of clones, around 90% detected once. The treatment was: about 20 received Ad26.COV2.S at low or high dose, single or two shots; about five received placebo; per-sample allocation not given. Following the first vaccine or placebo injection, samples were taken on day 63. The material was peripheral blood, obtained in a trial of Ad26.COV2.S vaccine versus placebo. These receptor sequences come from a person between 18 and 60 years old who received the Ad26.COV2.S COVID-19 vaccine or a placebo.

This chain joins TRBV4-2 and TRBJ1-1; D remains ambiguous. The CDR3 totals 11 residues. V shed 6 bases and J shed 0 bases, with 2 bases lying between them. CDR1 is LGHNA, CDR2 YNFKEQ, per germline. The CDR3: CASRLNTEAFF. DNA for the CDR3: TGTGCCAGCAGGTTGAACACTGAAGCTTTCTTT.

The chain joins TRBV14 to TRBJ2-1, with TRBD1 identical over 8 bases. Germline V gene sequence: CDR1 SGHDN, CDR2 FVKESK. The CDR3 spans 14 residues. The trim removed 3 bases at V and 7 bases at J, leaving 5 bases unmatched. The DNA of the CDR3 is TGTGCCAGCAGCCACCGAACAGGGGGGAATGAGCAGTTCTTC. Translating gives CASSHRTGGNEQFF. Drawing the rest from reference TRBV14 and TRBJ2-1, the complete variable domain is EAGVTQFPSHSVIEKGQTVTLRCDPISGHDNLYWYRRVMGKEIKFLLHFVKESKQDESGMPNNRFLAERTGGTYSTLKVQPAELEDSGVYFCASSHRTGGNEQFFGPGTRLTVL.

This chain connects TRBV9 to TRBJ1-1; 7 nucleotides line up with TRBD1. V gave up 3 bases and J gave up 7 bases; unmatched junction bases: 18. Germline V gives CDR1 SGDLS, CDR2 YYNGEE. The CDR3 loop spans 17 amino acids. DNA of the CDR3: TGTGCCAGCAGCGCAAGACAGGGAGTGGCCCCCTCGGTTGAAGCTTTCTTT. Translation gives CASSARQGVAPSVEAFF.

The chain joins TRBV7-2 to TRBJ1-2; 9 nucleotides match TRBD1. The CDR3 has 14 amino acids. CDR1 is SGHTA and CDR2 is FQGNSA in the germline V gene. The V segment lost 1 base and the J segment 8 bases; nucleotides outside the gene matches: 5. The CDR3 sequence is CASSLGDRVGGYTF. CDR3 in DNA: TGTGCCAGCAGCTTAGGGGACAGGGTAGGGGGCTACACCTTC.

The chain has TRBV25-1 and TRBJ1-6, with D unresolved. The CDR3 is made up of 15 amino acids. The V end was cut by 1 base, the J end by 4 bases, with 8 bases between. CDR1 and CDR2 from the germline V gene are MGHDK and SYGVNS. Here the CDR3 reads CASSEFGSYNSPLHF. Written as DNA, the CDR3 is TGTGCCAGCAGTGAATTCGGTTCTTATAATTCACCCCTCCACTTT.

The chain employs TRBV6-5 and TRBJ2-3, with D maybe TRBD1 (6 bases). Germline V CDR1 and CDR2: MNHEY, SVGAGI. The CDR3 totals 16 residues. Trimming removed 0 bases at V and 3 bases at J, with 13 bases between. The CDR3 DNA reads as TGTGCCAGCAGTTACTCAGGGACATTAGGGACAGATACGCAGTATTTT. Protein: CASSYSGTLGTDTQYF.

This clone was seen a few times. The chain employs TRBV19 and TRBJ1-5, with 7 bases that match TRBD1. The germline gives CDR1 LNHDA, CDR2 SQIVND (reference sequence). The trim removed 6 bases at V and 3 bases at J, leaving 8 bases unmatched. The CDR3 runs 15 residues. The CDR3 here is CASSVTGAPNQPQHF. The CDR3 coding sequence is TGTGCCAGTAGCGTCACAGGGGCCCCCAATCAGCCCCAGCATTTT.

V and J are TRBV9 and TRBJ2-5, with D perhaps TRBD1 (6 bases). Trimming removed 0 bases from V and 1 base from J, with 10 bases in between. CDR1 is SGDLS and CDR2 is YYNGEE in the germline V gene. The CDR3 spans 15 residues. The CDR3 sequence is CASSVGQDSQETQYF. The CDR3 region has the DNA TGTGCCAGCAGCGTAGGCCAGGACAGCCAAGAGACCCAGTACTTC.

This chain joins TRBV5-6 and TRBJ1-6; D may be TRBD1 (5 bases). The CDR3 has 14 residues. Germline CDR1 is SGHDT and CDR2 is YYEEEE. Trimming removed 0 bases at V and 10 bases at J, with 11 bases between. DNA of the CDR3: TGTGCCAGCAGCTTGGGGCAGGGTGTCTCACCCCTCCACTTT. It encodes CASSLGQGVSPLHF.

Regarding this clone: An end of the junction does not agree with germline; a read error may underlie this. The rearrangement links TRBV7-7 to TRBJ2-4; D perhaps matches TRBD1 (5 bases). Germline V gives CDR1 SSHAT, CDR2 FNYEAQ (reference sequence). The CDR3 is 17 residues long. DNA of the CDR3: TGTGCTAGCAGCTTAGGACACCAGAAGGTGGCCAAAAACATTCAGTACTTC. Its protein product is CASSLGHQKVAKNIQYF.

There are a few counts of this clone. The rearrangement uses TRBV3-1 (or the pseudogene TRBV3-2) and TRBJ1-5; D gene unclear. The CDR3 consists of 14 residues. Trimming removed 2 bases at V and 2 bases at J, with 7 bases between. The V gene's germline CDR1 is LGHDT and CDR2 YNNKEL (reference sequence). The CDR3: CASSQLQGNQPQHF. CDR3 DNA: TGTGCCAGCAGCCAATTGCAGGGCAATCAGCCCCAGCATTTT.

The rearrangement links TRBV12-5 to TRBJ2-7; 7 bases match TRBD1. Losses at the gene ends were 7 bases for V and 3 bases for J; bases not matched to a gene: 3. The CDR3 has 12 amino acids. Germline values: CDR1 LGHNT, CDR2 FRNRAP. CDR3 protein: CASAHRGYEQYF. The CDR3 DNA sequence: TGTGCTAGTGCCCACAGGGGCTACGAGCAGTACTTC. The full variable domain, in which reference TRBV12-5 and TRBJ2-7 provide the parts outside the CDR3, is DARVTQTPRHKVTEMGQEVTMRCQPILGHNTVFWYRQTMMQGLELLAYFRNRAPLDDSGMPKDRFSAEMPDATLATLKIQPSEPRDSAVYFCASAHRGYEQYFGPGTRLTVT.

This sequence joins TRBV5-8 and TRBJ2-5, with 7 positions matching TRBD1. This CDR3 region has 15 residues. Germline CDR1 is SGHTS and CDR2 is YDEGEE. The junction had 3 bases not matched to a gene; V was cut back by 0 bases and J by 1 base. CDR3 in DNA: TGTGCCAGCAGCTTGGAAGACAGGGCCCAAGAGACCCAGTACTTC. Translating it yields CASSLEDRAQETQYF. The variable domain in full, with the rest retrieved from reference TRBV5-8 and TRBJ2-5, is EAGVTQSPTHLIKTRGQQATLRCSPISGHTSVYWYQQALGLGLQFLLWYDEGEERNRGNFPPRFSGRQFPNYSSELNVNALELEDSALYLCASSLEDRAQETQYFGPGTRLLVL.